This TCR beta chain was retrieved from a study of cytomegalovirus exposure and HLA in healthy donors. The PCR was carried out with 60 Vbeta primers and 13 Jbeta primers. Clones were read by immunoSEQ multiplex PCR, and TCRdb kept only the in-frame ones, dropping some. The table has about 120,000 clones, approximately 81% seen once. Study findings and constraints: Researchers catalogued about 150 TCR beta chains as cytomegalovirus-associated. Several of the most significant clusters appeared, in a later analysis, to be linked to common viral pathogens.

The ends were cut back, 6 bases at V and 6 bases at J, with 11 bases in the middle. The CDR3 is made up of 12 amino acids. Germline V CDR1 and CDR2: SNHLY, FYNNEI. This clone has a handful of counts. The target antigen is unknown. Material for sequencing was PBMCs. V is TRBV2 and J is TRBJ1-1, with D hard to call. The source is a man aged 18 to 30 in good health and CMV-seronegative. CDR3 sequence: CASSIAGSEAFF. The CDR3 region has the DNA TGTGCCAGCAGCATTGCAGGTTCTGAAGCTTTCTTT.